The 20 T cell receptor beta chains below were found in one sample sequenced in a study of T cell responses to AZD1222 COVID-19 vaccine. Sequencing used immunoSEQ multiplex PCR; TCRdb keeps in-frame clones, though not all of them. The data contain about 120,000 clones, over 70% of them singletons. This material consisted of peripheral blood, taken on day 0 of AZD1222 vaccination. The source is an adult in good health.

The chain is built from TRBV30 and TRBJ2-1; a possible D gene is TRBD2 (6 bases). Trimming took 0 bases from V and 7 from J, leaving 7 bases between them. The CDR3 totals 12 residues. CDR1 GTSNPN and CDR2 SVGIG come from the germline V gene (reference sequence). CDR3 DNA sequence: TGTGCCTGGAGTGTACGGGGGAATGAGCAGTTCTTC. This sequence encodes CAWSVRGNEQFF.

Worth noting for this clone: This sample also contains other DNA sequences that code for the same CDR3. The CDR3 nucleotides read TGCGCCAGCAGCTTGGCCGGGAATCAGCCCCAGCATTTT. This translates into CASSLAGNQPQHF. The genes are TRBV5-1 and TRBJ1-5; D remains ambiguous. CDR1 is SGHRS and CDR2 is YFSETQ in the germline V gene. CDR3 size: 13 residues. V lost 0 bases to trimming and J lost 4 bases, with 5 bases between them.

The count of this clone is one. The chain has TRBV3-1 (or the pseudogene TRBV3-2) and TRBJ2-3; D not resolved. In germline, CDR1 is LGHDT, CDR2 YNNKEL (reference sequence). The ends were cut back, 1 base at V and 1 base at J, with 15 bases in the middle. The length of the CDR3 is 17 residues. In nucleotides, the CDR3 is TGTGCCAGCAGCCAAGGTGGTACAGTAATCCGCACAGATACGCAGTATTTT. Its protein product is CASSQGGTVIRTDTQYF.

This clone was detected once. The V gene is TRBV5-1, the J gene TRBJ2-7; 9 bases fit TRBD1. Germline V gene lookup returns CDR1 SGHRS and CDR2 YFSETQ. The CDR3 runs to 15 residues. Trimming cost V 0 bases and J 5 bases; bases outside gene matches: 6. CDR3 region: CASSLVDGQGNEQYF. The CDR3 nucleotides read TGCGCCAGCAGCTTGGTCGACGGACAGGGGAACGAGCAGTACTTC.

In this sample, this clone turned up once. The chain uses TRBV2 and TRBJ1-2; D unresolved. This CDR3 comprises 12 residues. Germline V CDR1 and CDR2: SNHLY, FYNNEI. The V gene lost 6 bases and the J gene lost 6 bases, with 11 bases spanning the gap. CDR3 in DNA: TGTGCCAGCAGAGTGATCCTTGATGGCTACACCTTC. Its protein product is CASRVILDGYTF.

CDR3 region: CASLFAGSNQPQHF. CDR3 bases: TGTGCCAGCCTATTTGCGGGGAGCAATCAGCCCCAGCATTTT. The V and J genes are TRBV6-6 and TRBJ1-5; D gene uncertain. V lost 8 bases to trimming and J lost 1 base, with 12 bases between them. CDR1 and CDR2 (germline): MNHNY, SVGAGI (reference sequence). The length of the CDR3 is 14 residues.

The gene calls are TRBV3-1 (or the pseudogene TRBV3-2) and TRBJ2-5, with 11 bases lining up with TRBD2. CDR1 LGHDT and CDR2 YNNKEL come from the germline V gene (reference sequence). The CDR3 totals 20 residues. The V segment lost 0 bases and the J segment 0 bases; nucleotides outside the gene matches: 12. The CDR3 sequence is CASSQEVLAGGPVYQETQYF. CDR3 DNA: TGTGCCAGCAGCCAAGAAGTGCTAGCGGGGGGACCAGTCTACCAAGAGACCCAGTACTTC.

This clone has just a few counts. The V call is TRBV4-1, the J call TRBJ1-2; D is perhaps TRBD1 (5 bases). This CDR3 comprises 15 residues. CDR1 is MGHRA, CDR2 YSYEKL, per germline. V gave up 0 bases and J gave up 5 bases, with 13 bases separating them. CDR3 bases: TGCGCCAGCAGCCAAGATCGGGCAGGGTCTTATGGCTACACCTTC. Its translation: CASSQDRAGSYGYTF.

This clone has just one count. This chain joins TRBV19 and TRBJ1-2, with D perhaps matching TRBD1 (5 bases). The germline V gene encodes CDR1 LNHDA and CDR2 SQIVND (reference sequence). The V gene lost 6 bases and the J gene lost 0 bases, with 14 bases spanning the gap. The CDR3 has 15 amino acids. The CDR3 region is CASRGTGTANYGYTF. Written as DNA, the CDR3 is TGTGCCAGTAGGGGGACGGGTACAGCTAACTATGGCTACACCTTC.

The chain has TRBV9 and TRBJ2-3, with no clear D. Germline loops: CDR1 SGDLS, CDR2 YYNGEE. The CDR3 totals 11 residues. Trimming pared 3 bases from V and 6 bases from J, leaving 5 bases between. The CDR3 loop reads CASSGQDTQYF. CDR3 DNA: TGTGCCAGCAGCGGGCAGGATACGCAGTATTTT.

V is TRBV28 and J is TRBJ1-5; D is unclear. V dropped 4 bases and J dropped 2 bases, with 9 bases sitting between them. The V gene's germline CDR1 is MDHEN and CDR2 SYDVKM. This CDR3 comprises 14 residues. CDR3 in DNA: TGTGCCAGCAGTTGGGCAGGAGGCAATCAGCCCCAGCATTTT. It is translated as CASSWAGGNQPQHF. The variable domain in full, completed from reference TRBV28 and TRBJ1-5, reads DVKVTQSSRYLVKRTGEKVFLECVQDMDHENMFWYRQDPGLGLRLIYFSYDVKMKEKGDIPEGYSVSREKKERFSLILESASTNQTSMYLCASSWAGGNQPQHFGDGTRLSIL.

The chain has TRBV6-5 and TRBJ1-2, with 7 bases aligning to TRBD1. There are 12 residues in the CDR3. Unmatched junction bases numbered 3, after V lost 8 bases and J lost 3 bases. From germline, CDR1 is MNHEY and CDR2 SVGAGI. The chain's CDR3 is CASGDSDYGYTF. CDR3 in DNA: TGTGCCAGCGGGGACAGCGACTATGGCTACACCTTC.

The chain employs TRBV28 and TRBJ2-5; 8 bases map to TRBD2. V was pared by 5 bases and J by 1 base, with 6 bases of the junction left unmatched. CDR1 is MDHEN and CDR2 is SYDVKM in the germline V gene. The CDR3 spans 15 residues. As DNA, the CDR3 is TGTGCCAGCAGTGCCCCTCTAGCGGGCCAAGAGACCCAGTACTTC. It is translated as CASSAPLAGQETQYF.

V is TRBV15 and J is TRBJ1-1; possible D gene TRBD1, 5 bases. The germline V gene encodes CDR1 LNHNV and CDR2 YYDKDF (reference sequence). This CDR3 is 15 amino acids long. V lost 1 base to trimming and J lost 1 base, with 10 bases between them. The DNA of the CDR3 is TGTGCCACCAGCAGAGGGGACGCCACGAACACTGAAGCTTTCTTT. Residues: CATSRGDATNTEAFF.

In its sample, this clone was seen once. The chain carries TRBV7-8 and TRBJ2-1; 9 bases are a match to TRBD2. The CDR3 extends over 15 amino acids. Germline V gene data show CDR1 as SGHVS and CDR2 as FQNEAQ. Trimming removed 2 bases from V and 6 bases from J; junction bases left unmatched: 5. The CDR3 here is CASSLLGGGANEQFF. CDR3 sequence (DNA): TGTGCCAGCAGCTTACTAGGCGGGGGGGCCAATGAGCAGTTCTTC.

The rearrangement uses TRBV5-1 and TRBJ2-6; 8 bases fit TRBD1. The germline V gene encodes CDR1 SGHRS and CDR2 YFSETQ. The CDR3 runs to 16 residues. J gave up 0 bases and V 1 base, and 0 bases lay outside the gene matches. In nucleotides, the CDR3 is TGCGCCAGCAGCTTGCAGGGGGCCTCTGGGGCCAACGTCCTGACTTTC. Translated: CASSLQGASGANVLTF.

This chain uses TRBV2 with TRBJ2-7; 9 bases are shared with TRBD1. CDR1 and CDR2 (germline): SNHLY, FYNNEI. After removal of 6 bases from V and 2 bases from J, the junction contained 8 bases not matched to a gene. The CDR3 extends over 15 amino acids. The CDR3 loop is CASRTDRGFPYEQYF. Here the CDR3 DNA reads TGTGCCAGCAGGACGGACAGGGGATTTCCCTACGAGCAGTACTTC.

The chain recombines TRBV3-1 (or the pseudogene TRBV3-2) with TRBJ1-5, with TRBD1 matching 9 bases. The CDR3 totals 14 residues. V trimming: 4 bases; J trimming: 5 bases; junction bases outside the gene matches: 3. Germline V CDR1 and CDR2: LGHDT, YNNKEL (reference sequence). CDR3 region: CASSPGQGDQPQHF. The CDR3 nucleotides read TGTGCCAGCAGCCCGGGACAGGGAGATCAGCCCCAGCATTTT.

CDR3: CASSNRRTVLYNEQFF. DNA for the CDR3: TGTGCCAGCAGCAACCGACGTACGGTTCTATACAATGAGCAGTTCTTC. The rearrangement links TRBV28 to TRBJ2-1; D not resolved. V was clipped by 6 bases and J by 4 bases, with 19 bases between them. This CDR3 has 16 amino acids. Germline V gives CDR1 MDHEN, CDR2 SYDVKM.

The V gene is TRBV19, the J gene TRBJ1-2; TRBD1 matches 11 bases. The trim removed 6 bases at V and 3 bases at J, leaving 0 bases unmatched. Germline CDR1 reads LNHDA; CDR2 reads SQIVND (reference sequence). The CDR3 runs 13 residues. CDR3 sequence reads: CASRGQGDYGYTF. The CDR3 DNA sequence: TGTGCCAGTAGGGGACAGGGGGACTATGGCTACACCTTC.